These 20 T cell receptor beta chains share one sample of origin, sequenced in a study of tumor-infiltrating lymphocytes in primary liver carcinoma. Priming with a constant-region primer yielded TCR beta cDNA from roughly 490 ng total RNA. Sequencing libraries for TCR beta derived from three nested multiplex PCR rounds that used slightly modified ARM-PCR. TRBV1-TRBV30 forward primers paired with a C-beta reverse primer drove the first two PCR rounds, about 10 cycles each. TCRdb re-called the multiplex PCR reads through MiXCR, storing one row per CDR3 protein. The repertoire holds 100,000 to 150,000 distinct CDR3 sequences, with approximately 64% as singletons. Co-extracted RNA and DNA came from approximately 20-30 mg of unsorted bulk tissue. Sequences were obtained from liver tumor tissue from sampling region 3. Subset of the sample: tumor region T3, left-lateral pole. These receptors all stem from a woman aged 55-70 years with primary liver carcinoma and hepatitis B virus infection.

This clonotype was seen many times. The chain recombines TRBV28 with TRBJ2-5; D not resolved. CDR3 length: 13 residues. The ends were cut back, 4 bases at V and 11 bases at J, with 17 bases in the middle. Germline assignment: CDR1 MDHEN and CDR2 SYDVKM. CDR3 protein: CASSSPTRRSQYF. In nucleotides, the CDR3 is TGTGCCAGCAGTTCGCCCACACGAAGGTCTCAGTACTTC.

As concerns this clonotype: A junction end diverges from the germline sequence, so it may reflect a read error. V is TRBV11-2 and J is TRBJ2-2; 9 bases align to TRBD1. The CDR3 covers 17 residues. From germline, CDR1 is SGHAT and CDR2 FQNNGV. The CDR3 sequence is CANSPGWTGVVTGKLFF. DNA of the CDR3: TGTGCCAACAGCCCCGGGTGGACAGGGGTTGTTACCGGGAAGCTGTTTTTT.

A remark on this clonotype: The junction departs from the called germline gene at one end, perhaps through a read error. V and J are TRBV11-3 and TRBJ2-2, with a weak D call TRBD2 (5 bases). The CDR3 covers 15 residues. CDR1 SGHNT and CDR2 YENEEA come from the germline V gene. The CDR3 region has the DNA TGTGCCGGCAGCCCACCTTTGGTGAACACCGGGGAGTTGTTTTTT. Amino acids: CAGSPPLVNTGELFF.

This clonotype was counted ten times or more. The V and J genes are TRBV6-1 and TRBJ2-1; maybe TRBD1 (5 bases). The germline V gene encodes CDR1 MNHNS and CDR2 SASEGT. The CDR3 runs to 14 residues. V was trimmed by 6 bases and J by 3 bases, leaving 12 bases between them. CDR3 sequence (DNA): TGTGCCAGCAGAAACAGGTCCCTCTACAATGAGCAGTTCTTC. It encodes CASRNRSLYNEQFF.

This clonotype has just a few counts. The chain recombines TRBV28 with TRBJ1-1; possible D gene TRBD1, 6 bases. The CDR3 runs 13 residues. V was cut by 1 base and J by 11 bases, with 14 bases left in between. CDR1 is MDHEN, CDR2 SYDVKM, per germline. CDR3 nucleotides: TGTGCCAGCAGTTTATACCCGGGGGCCGAGGCTTTCTTT. The encoded protein is CASSLYPGAEAFF. The variable domain in full, completed from reference TRBV28 and TRBJ1-1, reads DVKVTQSSRYLVKRTGEKVFLECVQDMDHENMFWYRQDPGLGLRLIYFSYDVKMKEKGDIPEGYSVSREKKERFSLILESASTNQTSMYLCASSLYPGAEAFFGQGTRLTVV.

The gene calls are TRBV7-3 and TRBJ2-3, with unresolved D. The CDR3 has 13 residues. Trimming took 5 bases from V and 0 from J, leaving 6 bases between them. From germline, CDR1 is SGHTA and CDR2 FQGTGA. The CDR3 DNA follows: TGTGCCAGCAGCACTCACAGCACAGATACGCAGTATTTT. Its protein product is CASSTHSTDTQYF.

This clonotype occurred a few times. V is TRBV11-3 and J is TRBJ2-2; D perhaps matches TRBD1 (6 bases). Germline CDR1 reads SGHNT; CDR2 reads YENEEA. Deletions cut 5 bases from V and 8 bases from J, with 18 bases between. This CDR3 contains 15 residues. The CDR3 DNA follows: TGTGCCAGCAGCCCTTACAGGGTTTTAGCGGGGGAGCTGTTTTTT. As protein: CASSPYRVLAGELFF.

This clonotype is categorized as medium-sized. The V call is TRBV11-2, the J call TRBJ2-7; TRBD1 aligns across 9 bases. The V and J ends lost 1 base and 1 base, in that order; junction bases with no gene match: 5. Germline V gene sequence: CDR1 SGHAT, CDR2 FQNNGV. The CDR3 loop spans 16 amino acids. In nucleotides, the CDR3 is TGTGCCAGCAGCTTAGTGGGGACAGGGCTATCCTACGAGCAGTACTTC. Translation: CASSLVGTGLSYEQYF.

The CDR3 DNA follows: TGTGCCAGCAGTGGACTAGCGGGAGTAGGTGGTGAGCAGTTCTTC. This sequence encodes CASSGLAGVGGEQFF. This chain joins TRBV2 and TRBJ2-1; TRBD2 agrees at 12 bases. The CDR3 has 15 residues. J was trimmed by 9 bases and V by 4 bases; bases with no gene match: 7. From germline, CDR1 is SNHLY and CDR2 FYNNEI.

In regard to this clonotype: Because the CDR3 is missing its conserved closing phenylalanine or tryptophan, this is likely a read error. No DNA is shown, since the ends of the CDR3 on it are uncertain; the CDR3 is the one TCRdb lists. V and J are TRBV4-2 and TRBJ2-1; the D call in the table, TRBD1, was not verified against the DNA. CDR1 and CDR2 (germline): LGHNA, YNFKEQ. The CDR3 length equals 13 residues, ends included. The CDR3: CASSQGRLAGLLL.

For this clonotype: This may stem from a read error, because a much larger clone lies one nucleotide away. The rearrangement links TRBV4-1 to TRBJ1-2; D perhaps matches TRBD1 (5 bases). The germline gives CDR1 MGHRA, CDR2 YSYEKL. The CDR3 has 16 amino acids. The CDR3 bases are TGCGCCAGCAGCCAAGACCAGGGCTCCTCGACCTATGCCTACACCTTC. Encoded protein: CASSQDQGSSTYAYTF.

This clonotype was seen a handful of times. The chain carries TRBV7-9 and TRBJ1-1; D not resolved. The CDR3 contains 12 residues. V lost 5 bases, J lost 7 bases, and 11 bases lay in between. CDR1 and CDR2 (germline): SEHNR, FQNEAQ (reference sequence). The CDR3 loop is CASSPTDGEAFF. CDR3 nucleotides: TGTGCCAGCAGCCCGACGGACGGTGAAGCTTTCTTT.

The chain uses TRBV7-9 and TRBJ2-7; possibly TRBD2 for D (5 bases). Germline V gives CDR1 SEHNR, CDR2 FQNEAQ (reference sequence). This CDR3 is 16 amino acids long. Between the trimmed V and J ends, which lost 4 bases and 9 bases, there was a span of 25 bases. Written as DNA, the CDR3 is TGTGCCAGCAGCTCAAGTCGACTACTCACCTACAATACGCAGTACTTC. Amino acid sequence: CASSSSRLLTYNTQYF.

With regard to this clonotype: The junction departs from the called germline gene at one end, perhaps through a read error. The genes are TRBV6-1 and TRBJ1-2, with a possible D match to TRBD1 (5 bases). The CDR3 consists of 16 residues. Germline V gene data show CDR1 as MNHNS and CDR2 as SASEGT. CDR3 nucleotide sequence: TGTGCCAGCAGTGAACTCTTGACAGACGCGTTCAGTGGCTGCACCTTC. Amino acid sequence: CASSELLTDAFSGCTF.

The chain links TRBV7-3 to TRBJ2-4, with D maybe TRBD2 (5 bases). CDR1 is SGHTA and CDR2 is FQGTGA in the germline V gene. The CDR3 is 16 amino acids. Trimming took off 6 bases at V and 1 base at J, with 16 bases between the two ends. The CDR3 DNA reads as TGTGCCAGCAGGCGCATGTGGGAGTTGGCCAAAAACATTCAGTACTTC. This codes for CASRRMWELAKNIQYF.

This clonotype was counted at least ten times. The CDR3 loop reads CASRLTLGGEQFF. In nucleotides, the CDR3 is TGCGCCAGCAGACTTACTTTGGGGGGTGAGCAGTTCTTC. The chain combines TRBV4-1 with TRBJ2-1; tentative D call: TRBD2 (6 bases). The CDR3 loop spans 13 amino acids. CDR1 and CDR2 (germline): MGHRA, YSYEKL. V shed 6 bases and J shed 9 bases, with 15 bases lying between them.

On this clonotype: This may be a read error, as it is one base from a much larger clone. V is TRBV20-1 and J is TRBJ2-6; possibly TRBD1 for D (5 bases). CDR1 and CDR2 from the germline V gene are DFQATT and SNEGSKA (reference sequence). Trimming stripped 5 bases from V and 0 bases from J, with 14 bases between. This CDR3 contains 16 residues. CDR3 protein: CSAGIGANSGANVLTF. Written as DNA, the CDR3 is TGCAGTGCTGGGATAGGGGCCAACTCTGGGGCCAACGTCCTGACTTTC.

In the case of this clonotype: At one of its ends the junction is not consistent with the germline gene, which may arise from a read error. This rearrangement joins TRBV28 to TRBJ2-3, with TRBD2 matching 12 bases. Germline values: CDR1 MDHEN, CDR2 SYDVKM. The CDR3 totals 15 residues. CDR3 nucleotide sequence: TGTGCCAGTAGTTTACTAGCGGGAGGCGCAGATACGCAGTATTTT. Amino acids: CASSLLAGGADTQYF.

This chain links TRBV11-2 with TRBJ2-5; D is perhaps TRBD2 (6 bases). This CDR3 contains 15 residues. Trimming took 3 bases from V and 14 from J, leaving 25 bases between them. The germline V gene encodes CDR1 SGHAT and CDR2 FQNNGV. CDR3 sequence reads: CASSLGSPGAGIQYF. The CDR3 bases are TGTGCCAGCAGCTTGGGTTCCCCGGGCGCGGGGATCCAATACTTC. Full variable domain (outside the CDR3, taken from reference TRBV11-2 and TRBJ2-5): EAGVAQSPRYKIIEKRQSVAFWCNPISGHATLYWYQQILGQGPKLLIQFQNNGVVDDSQLPKDRFSAERLKGVDSTLKIQPAKLEDSAVYLCASSLGSPGAGIQYFGPGTRLLVL.

This clonotype is medium-sized. V and J are TRBV11-2 and TRBJ2-1, with 8 bases that match TRBD2. With V trimmed by 5 bases and J by 9 bases, 15 bases remained unmatched. CDR1 and CDR2 (germline): SGHAT, FQNNGV. This CDR3 spans 16 amino acids. The chain's CDR3 is CASSQIQREWEVEQFF. CDR3 in DNA: TGTGCCAGCAGCCAAATCCAGCGGGAGTGGGAGGTTGAGCAGTTCTTC.